This TCR beta chain was recorded in a study of blood T cell repertoires in COVID-19. Trimming took 4 bases from V and 7 from J, leaving 14 bases between them. CDR1 SGHRS and CDR2 YFSETQ come from the germline V gene. The CDR3 runs to 13 residues. Measured with immunoSEQ multiplex PCR; TCRdb has only the in-frame clones, and not every one. Among just over 200,000 clones, 85% to 90% were seen once, and the ten largest hold over 4.5%. This sequence originates from an older man with acute or convalescent COVID-19. The chain combines TRBV5-1 with TRBJ1-2, with unresolved D. Sample: peripheral blood. CDR3 in amino acids: CASSRGEDTGYTF. CDR3 coding DNA: TGCGCCAGCAGCCGCGGGGAGGATACTGGCTACACCTTC.